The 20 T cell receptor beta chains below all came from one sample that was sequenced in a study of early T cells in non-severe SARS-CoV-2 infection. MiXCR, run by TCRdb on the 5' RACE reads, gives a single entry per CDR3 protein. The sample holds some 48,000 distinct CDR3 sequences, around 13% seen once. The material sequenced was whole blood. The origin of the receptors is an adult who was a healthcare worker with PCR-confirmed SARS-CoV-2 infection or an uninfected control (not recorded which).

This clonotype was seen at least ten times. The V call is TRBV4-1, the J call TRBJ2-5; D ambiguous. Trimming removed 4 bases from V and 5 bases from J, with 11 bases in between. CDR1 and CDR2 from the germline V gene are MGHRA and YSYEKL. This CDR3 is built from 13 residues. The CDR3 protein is CASSPGPVETQYF. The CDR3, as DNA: TGCGCCAGCAGCCCTGGGCCAGTGGAGACCCAGTACTTC.

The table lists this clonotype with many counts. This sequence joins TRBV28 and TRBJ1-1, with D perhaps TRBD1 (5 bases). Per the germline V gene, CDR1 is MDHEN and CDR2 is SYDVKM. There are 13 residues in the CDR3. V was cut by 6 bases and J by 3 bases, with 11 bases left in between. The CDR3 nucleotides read TGTGCCAGCAGAGAGGACACGTACACTGAAGCTTTCTTT. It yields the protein CASREDTYTEAFF.

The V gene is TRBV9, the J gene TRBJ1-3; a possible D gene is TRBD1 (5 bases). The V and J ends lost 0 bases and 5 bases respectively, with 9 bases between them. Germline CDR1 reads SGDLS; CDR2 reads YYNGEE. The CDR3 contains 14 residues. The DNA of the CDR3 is TGTGCCAGCAGCGTAGCAACAGGCAGAAACACCATATATTTT. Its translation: CASSVATGRNTIYF.

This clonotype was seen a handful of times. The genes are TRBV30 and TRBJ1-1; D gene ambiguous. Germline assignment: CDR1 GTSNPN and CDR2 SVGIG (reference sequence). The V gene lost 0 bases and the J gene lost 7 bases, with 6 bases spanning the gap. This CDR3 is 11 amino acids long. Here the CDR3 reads CAWSVTFEAFF. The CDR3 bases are TGTGCCTGGAGTGTAACGTTTGAAGCTTTCTTT.

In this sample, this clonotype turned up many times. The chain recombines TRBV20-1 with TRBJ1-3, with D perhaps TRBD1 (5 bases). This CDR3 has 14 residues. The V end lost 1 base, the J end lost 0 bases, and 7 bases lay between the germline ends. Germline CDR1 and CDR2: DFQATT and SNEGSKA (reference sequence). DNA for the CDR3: TGCAGTGCTAGAGGGGGCCCCTCTGGAAACACCATATATTTT. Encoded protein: CSARGGPSGNTIYF.

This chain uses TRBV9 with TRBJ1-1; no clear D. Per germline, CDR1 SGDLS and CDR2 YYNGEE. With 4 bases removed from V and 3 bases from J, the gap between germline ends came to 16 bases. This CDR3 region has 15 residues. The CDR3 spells CASSLHPLTDTEAFF. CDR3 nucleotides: TGTGCCAGCAGCCTGCATCCCCTTACGGACACTGAAGCTTTCTTT. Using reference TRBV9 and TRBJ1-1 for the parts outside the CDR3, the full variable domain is DSGVTQTPKHLITATGQRVTLRCSPRSGDLSVYWYQQSLDQGLQFLIQYYNGEERAKGNILERFSAQQFPDLHSELNLSSLELGDSALYFCASSLHPLTDTEAFFGQGTRLTVV.

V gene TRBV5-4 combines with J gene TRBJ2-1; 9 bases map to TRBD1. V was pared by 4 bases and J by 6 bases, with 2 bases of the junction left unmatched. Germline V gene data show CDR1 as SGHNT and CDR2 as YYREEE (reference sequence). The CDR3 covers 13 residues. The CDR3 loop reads CASSVDRGNEQFF. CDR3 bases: TGTGCCAGCAGCGTGGACAGGGGCAATGAGCAGTTCTTC.

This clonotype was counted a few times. The CDR3 here is CASSLAEGLRAFF. The DNA of the CDR3 is TGTGCCAGCAGCTTAGCCGAGGGACTGCGGGCTTTCTTT. This rearrangement joins TRBV11-2 to TRBJ1-1, with D maybe TRBD1 (5 bases). The CDR3 runs 13 residues. Germline CDR1 and CDR2: SGHAT and FQNNGV. Trimming shortened V by 1 base and J by 11 bases, and 14 bases separated the two germline ends.

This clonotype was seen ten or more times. The CDR3: CSARDPHSNTEAFF. Here the CDR3 DNA reads TGCAGTGCTAGAGATCCCCACAGTAACACTGAAGCTTTCTTT. The genes are TRBV20-1 and TRBJ1-1; D is unresolved. Germline V lookup: CDR1 DFQATT, CDR2 SNEGSKA (reference sequence). Trimming took 0 bases from V and 2 from J, leaving 10 bases between them. CDR3 length: 14 amino acids.

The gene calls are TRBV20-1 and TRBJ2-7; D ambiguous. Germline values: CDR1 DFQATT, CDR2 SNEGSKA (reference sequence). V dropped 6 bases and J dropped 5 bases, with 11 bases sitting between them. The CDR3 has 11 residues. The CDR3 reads CSATLVDEQYF. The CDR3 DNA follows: TGCAGTGCCACTCTTGTCGACGAGCAGTACTTC.

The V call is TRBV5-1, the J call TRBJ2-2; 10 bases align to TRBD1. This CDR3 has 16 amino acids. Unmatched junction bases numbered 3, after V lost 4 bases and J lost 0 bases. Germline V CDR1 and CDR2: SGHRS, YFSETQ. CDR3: CASSETGGANTGELFF. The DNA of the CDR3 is TGCGCCAGCAGCGAGACAGGGGGCGCGAACACCGGGGAGCTGTTTTTT.

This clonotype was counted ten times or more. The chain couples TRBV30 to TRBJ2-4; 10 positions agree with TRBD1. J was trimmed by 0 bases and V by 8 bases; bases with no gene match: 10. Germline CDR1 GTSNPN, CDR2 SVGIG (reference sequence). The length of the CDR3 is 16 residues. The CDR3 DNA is TGTGCCCTGGAGGTCAGGGACAGGGGAGCCAAAAACATTCAGTACTTC. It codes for CALEVRDRGAKNIQYF.

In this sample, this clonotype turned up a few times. CDR3 amino acids: CASRSASPPPTQYF. The DNA of the CDR3 is TGCGCCAGCAGATCGGCTAGTCCCCCCCCTACGCAGTATTTT. This rearrangement joins TRBV5-1 to TRBJ2-3; D unresolved. Deletions cut 5 bases from V and 8 bases from J, with 18 bases between. The CDR3 is made up of 14 amino acids. Germline V gives CDR1 SGHRS, CDR2 YFSETQ.

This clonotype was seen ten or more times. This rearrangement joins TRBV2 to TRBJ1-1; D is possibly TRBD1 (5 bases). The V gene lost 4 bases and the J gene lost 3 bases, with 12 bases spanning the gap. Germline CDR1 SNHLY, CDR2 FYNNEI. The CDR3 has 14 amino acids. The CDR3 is CASSGIQGYTEAFF. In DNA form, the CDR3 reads TGTGCCAGCAGTGGTATCCAGGGTTACACTGAAGCTTTCTTT. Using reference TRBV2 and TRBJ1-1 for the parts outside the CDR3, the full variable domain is EPEVTQTPSHQVTQMGQEVILRCVPISNHLYFYWYRQILGQKVEFLVSFYNNEISEKSEIFDDQFSVERPDGSNFTLKIRSTKLEDSAMYFCASSGIQGYTEAFFGQGTRLTVV.

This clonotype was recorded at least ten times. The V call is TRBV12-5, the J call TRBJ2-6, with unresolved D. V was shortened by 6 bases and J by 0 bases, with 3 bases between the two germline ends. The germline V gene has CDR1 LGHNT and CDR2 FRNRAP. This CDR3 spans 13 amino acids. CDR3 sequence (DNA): TGTGCTAGTGGATACTCTGGGGCCAACGTCCTGACTTTC. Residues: CASGYSGANVLTF.

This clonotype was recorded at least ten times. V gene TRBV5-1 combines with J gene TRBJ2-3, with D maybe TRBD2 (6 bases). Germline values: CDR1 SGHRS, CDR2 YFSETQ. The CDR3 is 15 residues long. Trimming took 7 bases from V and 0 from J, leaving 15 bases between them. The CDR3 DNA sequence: TGCGCCAGCTCCCCCGGCGGGGCGAGCACAGATACGCAGTATTTT. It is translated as CASSPGGASTDTQYF.

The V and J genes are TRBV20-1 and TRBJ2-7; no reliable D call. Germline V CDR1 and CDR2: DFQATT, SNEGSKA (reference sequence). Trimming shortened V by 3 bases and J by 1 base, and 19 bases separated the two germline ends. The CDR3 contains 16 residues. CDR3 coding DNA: TGCAGTGCTAGGGATCGTAATCGGGCGAGGTCCTACGAGCAGTACTTC. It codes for CSARDRNRARSYEQYF.

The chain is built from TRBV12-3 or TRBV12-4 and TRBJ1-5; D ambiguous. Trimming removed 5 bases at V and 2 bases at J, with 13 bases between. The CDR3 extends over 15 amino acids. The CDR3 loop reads CASSTGRSGNQPQHF. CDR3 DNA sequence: TGTGCCAGCAGTACCGGACGATCCGGCAATCAGCCCCAGCATTTT.

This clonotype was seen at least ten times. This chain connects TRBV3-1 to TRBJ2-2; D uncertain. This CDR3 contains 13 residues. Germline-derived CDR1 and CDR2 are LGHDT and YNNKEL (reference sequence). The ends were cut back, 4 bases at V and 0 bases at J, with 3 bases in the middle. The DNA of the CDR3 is TGTGCCAGCAGCCCAACGAACACCGGGGAGCTGTTTTTT. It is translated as CASSPTNTGELFF.

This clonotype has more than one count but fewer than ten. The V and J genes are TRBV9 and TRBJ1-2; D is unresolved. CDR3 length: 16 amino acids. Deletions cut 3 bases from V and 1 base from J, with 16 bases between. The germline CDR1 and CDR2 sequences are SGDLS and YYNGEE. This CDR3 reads CASSGWRAVHNYGYTF. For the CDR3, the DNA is TGTGCCAGCAGCGGTTGGCGGGCAGTCCATAACTATGGCTACACCTTC.